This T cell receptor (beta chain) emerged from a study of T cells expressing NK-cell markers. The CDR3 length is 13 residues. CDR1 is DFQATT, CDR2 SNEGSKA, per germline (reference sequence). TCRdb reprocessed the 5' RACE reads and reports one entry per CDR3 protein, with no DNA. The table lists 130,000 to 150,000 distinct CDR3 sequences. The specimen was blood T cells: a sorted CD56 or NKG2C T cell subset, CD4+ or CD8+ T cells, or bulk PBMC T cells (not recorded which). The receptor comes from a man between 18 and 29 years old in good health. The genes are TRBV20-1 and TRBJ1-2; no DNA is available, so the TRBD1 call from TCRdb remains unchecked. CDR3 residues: CSAQADGQGGYTF.